The entry below gives a single T cell receptor (beta chain) sequence along with its context. Its antigen is unidentified. This sample is part of a study of vaccination and CD4 T cells after COVID-19. Background on the study: Samples after vaccination came a median approximately 73 days past dose two, ranging 14 to 241. Stimulation of the cells used overlapping spike peptide pools from SARS-CoV-2 and from the common cold coronaviruses HCoV-NL63, HCoV-OC43 and HCoV-229E. Findings and caveats of the study: Going from about 22 to 38, median SARS-CoV-2-reactive clonotypes did not rise significantly.

V lost 0 bases and J lost 6, with 15 bases in between. The CDR3 has 15 residues. Germline CDR1 is DFQATT and CDR2 is SNEGSKA (reference sequence). Oncomine TCR Beta short-read sequencing was applied to DNA from cultured CD4+ T cells. TCRdb reprocessed the PCR reads with MiXCR, giving one entry per CDR3 protein. The sample has more than 15,000 distinct CDR3 sequences; approximately 50% are singletons. Time point specified: late sampling 161 to 241 days after vaccination in three convalescent patients. As to treatment: 10-day PBMC culture with coronavirus spike peptide pools or control peptides (ViraFEST assay). With peptide pools, ViraFEST first expanded antigen-specific T cells and afterwards sequenced their TCRs.

The clonotype was recovered from a human donor who had recovered from COVID-19. The specimen was CD4+ T cells from blood, cultured in vitro, collected about 7 months after SARS-CoV-2 vaccination. This sequence joins TRBV20-1 and TRBJ2-1; either TRBD1 or TRBD2 may fit D (5 bases each). The CDR3 sequence: CSARDRTLGVNEQFF. The CDR3 DNA is TGCAGTGCTAGAGATCGAACGTTGGGGGTCAATGAGCAGTTCTTC.